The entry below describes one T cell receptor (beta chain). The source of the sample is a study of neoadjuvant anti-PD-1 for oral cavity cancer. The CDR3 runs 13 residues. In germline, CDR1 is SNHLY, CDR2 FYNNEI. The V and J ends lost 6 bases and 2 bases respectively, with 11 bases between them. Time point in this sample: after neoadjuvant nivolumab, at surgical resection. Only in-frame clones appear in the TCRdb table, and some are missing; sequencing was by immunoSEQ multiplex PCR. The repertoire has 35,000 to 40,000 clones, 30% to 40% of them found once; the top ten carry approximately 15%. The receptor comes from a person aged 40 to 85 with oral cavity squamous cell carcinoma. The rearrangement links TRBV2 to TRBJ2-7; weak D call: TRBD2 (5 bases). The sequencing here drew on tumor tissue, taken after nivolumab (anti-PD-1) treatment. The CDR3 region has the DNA TGTGCCAGCAGCGCGGGCCTAACCTACGAGCAGTACTTC. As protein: CASSAGLTYEQYF. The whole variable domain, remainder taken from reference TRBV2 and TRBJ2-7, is EPEVTQTPSHQVTQMGQEVILRCVPISNHLYFYWYRQILGQKVEFLVSFYNNEISEKSEIFDDQFSVERPDGSNFTLKIRSTKLEDSAMYFCASSAGLTYEQYFGPGTRLTVT.